These 8 T cell receptor beta chains share one sample of origin, sequenced in a study of T cells after yellow fever vaccination. One entry per CDR3 protein, called by TCRdb with MiXCR from the 5' RACE reads. Among approximately 580,000 distinct CDR3 sequences listed, less than 20% were seen once. The sample consisted of PBMCs, taken 5 days after the first yellow fever vaccination. The receptors derive from a man younger than 35 who received the YFV17D yellow fever vaccine.

This clonotype showed up just a few times. This rearrangement joins TRBV27 to TRBJ2-7; tentative D call: TRBD2 (6 bases). The CDR3 covers 15 residues. Germline V CDR1 and CDR2: MNHEY, SMNVEV (reference sequence). V shed 2 bases and J shed 1 base, with 12 bases lying between them. CDR3 sequence (DNA): TGTGCCAGCAGTTTACGCCGGGACTGGTCCTACGAGCAGTACTTC. Its translation: CASSLRRDWSYEQYF.

In its sample, this clonotype was seen a few times. The chain combines TRBV20-1 with TRBJ2-5; 10 nucleotides agree with TRBD2. In germline, CDR1 is DFQATT, CDR2 SNEGSKA (reference sequence). The CDR3 is 15 residues long. V shed 1 base and J 2 bases; nucleotides not matched to a gene: 4. The CDR3 sequence: CSARGTSGSQETQYF. The CDR3 DNA reads TGCAGTGCTAGAGGGACTAGCGGTTCTCAAGAGACCCAGTACTTC.

The chain combines TRBV9 with TRBJ2-3; TRBD2 agrees at 14 bases. The CDR3 has 17 residues. Germline-derived CDR1 and CDR2 are SGDLS and YYNGEE. V dropped 3 bases and J dropped 5; count of bases not matched to a gene: 8. This CDR3 reads CASSAFGTSGGGDTQYF. CDR3 in DNA: TGTGCCAGCAGCGCCTTCGGGACTAGCGGGGGAGGAGATACGCAGTATTTT.

This chain links TRBV7-2 with TRBJ1-5; D is unresolved. V lost 3 bases, J lost 0 bases, and 9 bases lay in between. CDR3 size: 15 residues. The germline gives CDR1 SGHTA, CDR2 FQGNSA. The CDR3 bases are TGTGCCAGCAGCTTGAGCGGGGATAGCAATCAGCCCCAGCATTTT. This encodes CASSLSGDSNQPQHF.

This chain links TRBV11-2 with TRBJ2-1; 16 bases align to TRBD2. The CDR3 spans 18 residues. From germline, CDR1 is SGHAT and CDR2 FQNNGV. V was pared by 4 bases and J by 3 bases, with 6 bases of the junction left unmatched. CDR3 residues: CASSYTGTSGGGYNEQFF. CDR3 DNA: TGTGCCAGCAGCTACACCGGGACTAGCGGGGGGGGCTACAATGAGCAGTTCTTC.

The J gene is TRBJ1-4, the V gene TRBV4-3; D remains ambiguous. The germline V gene has CDR1 LGHNA and CDR2 YSLEER. With 3 bases removed from V and 2 bases from J, the gap between germline ends came to 10 bases. This CDR3 has 15 amino acids. As DNA, the CDR3 is TGCGCCAGCAGCCAGCGGGATGGGACTAATGAAAAACTGTTTTTT. It codes for CASSQRDGTNEKLFF.

The J gene is TRBJ1-4, the V gene TRBV18; TRBD1 is a possible D gene (5 bases). The V end was cut by 4 bases, the J end by 5 bases, with 8 bases between. Germline V CDR1 and CDR2: KGHSH, LQKENI. CDR3 length equals 13 residues. The DNA of the CDR3 is TGTGCCAGCTCACGGGACCTCAATGAAAAACTGTTTTTT. It codes for CASSRDLNEKLFF.

The sample holds many counts of this clonotype. The chain combines TRBV6-5 with TRBJ1-2; D is unclear. Germline assignment: CDR1 MNHEY and CDR2 SVGAGI. Trimming left V 6 bases short and J 6 bases short, with 14 bases between. The CDR3 consists of 13 residues. In nucleotides, the CDR3 is TGTGCCAGCAGGCCTTCCGGTGGGGATGGCTACACCTTC. It codes for CASRPSGGDGYTF.